This TCR beta chain was sequenced for a study of CD8 T cells in ankylosing spondylitis. TCRdb ran MiXCR on the 5' RACE reads and lists one entry per CDR3 protein. The sample has about 300,000 distinct CDR3 sequences, more than 9% seen once. Study-level findings and limits: A TCR beta motif made of fewer than 10 highly homologous variants seemed typical of ankylosing spondylitis blood.

In its sample, this clonotype was seen many times. Its specificity is unknown. The ends were cut back, 8 bases at V and 0 bases at J, with 4 bases in the middle. Germline values: CDR1 SGHAT, CDR2 FQNNGV. The CDR3 totals 12 residues. This chain connects TRBV11-2 to TRBJ2-2, with D unclear. This sequence was found in a female donor with ankylosing spondylitis or in good health (not recorded which). The material sequenced was blood, either unsorted or a sorted T cell fraction (not recorded which). For the CDR3, the DNA is TGTGCCAGCCATCCGAACACCGGGGAGCTGTTTTTT. As protein: CASHPNTGELFF.